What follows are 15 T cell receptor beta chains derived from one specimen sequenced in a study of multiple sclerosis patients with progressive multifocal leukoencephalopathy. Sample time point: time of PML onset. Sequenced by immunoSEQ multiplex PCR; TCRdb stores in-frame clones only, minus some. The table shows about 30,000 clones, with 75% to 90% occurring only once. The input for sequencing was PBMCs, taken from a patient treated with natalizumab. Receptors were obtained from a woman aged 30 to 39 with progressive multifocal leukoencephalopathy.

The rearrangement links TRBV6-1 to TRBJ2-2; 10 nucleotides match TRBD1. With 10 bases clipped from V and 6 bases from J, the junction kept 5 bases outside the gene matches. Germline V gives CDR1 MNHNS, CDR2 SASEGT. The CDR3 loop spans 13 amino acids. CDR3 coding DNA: TGTGCCAACCGGGACAGGGGTCCCGGGGAGCTGTTTTTT. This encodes CANRDRGPGELFF.

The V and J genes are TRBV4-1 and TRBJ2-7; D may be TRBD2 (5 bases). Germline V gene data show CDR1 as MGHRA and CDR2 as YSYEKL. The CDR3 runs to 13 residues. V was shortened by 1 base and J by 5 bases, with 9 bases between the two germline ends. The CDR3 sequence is CASSQAAGDEQYF. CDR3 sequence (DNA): TGCGCCAGCAGCCAAGCAGCCGGGGACGAGCAGTACTTC.

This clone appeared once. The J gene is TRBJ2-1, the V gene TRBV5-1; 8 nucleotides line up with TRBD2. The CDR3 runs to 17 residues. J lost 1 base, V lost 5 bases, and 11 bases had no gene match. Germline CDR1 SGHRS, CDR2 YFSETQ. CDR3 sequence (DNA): TGCGCCAGCAGGGGTTACGCTGGGACTAGGTCCTACAATGAGCAGTTCTTC. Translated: CASRGYAGTRSYNEQFF.

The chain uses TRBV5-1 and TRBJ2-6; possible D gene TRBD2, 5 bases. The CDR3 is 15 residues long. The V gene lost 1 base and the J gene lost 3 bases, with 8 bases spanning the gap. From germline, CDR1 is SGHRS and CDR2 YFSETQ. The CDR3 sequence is CASSLLRVGANVLTF. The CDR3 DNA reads TGCGCCAGCAGCTTGTTGCGGGTTGGGGCCAACGTCCTGACTTTC.

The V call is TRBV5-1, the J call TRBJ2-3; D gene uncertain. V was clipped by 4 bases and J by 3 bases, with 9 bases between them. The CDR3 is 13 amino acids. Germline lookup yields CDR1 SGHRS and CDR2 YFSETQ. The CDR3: CASSVGLTDTQYF. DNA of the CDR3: TGCGCCAGCAGCGTCGGGTTGACAGATACGCAGTATTTT.

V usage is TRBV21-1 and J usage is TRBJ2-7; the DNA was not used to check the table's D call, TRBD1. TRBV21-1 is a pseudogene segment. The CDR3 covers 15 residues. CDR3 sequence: CASIRQERDYYEQYF. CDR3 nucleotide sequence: TGTGCCAGCATACGACAGGAACGAGATTACTACGAGCAGTACTTC.

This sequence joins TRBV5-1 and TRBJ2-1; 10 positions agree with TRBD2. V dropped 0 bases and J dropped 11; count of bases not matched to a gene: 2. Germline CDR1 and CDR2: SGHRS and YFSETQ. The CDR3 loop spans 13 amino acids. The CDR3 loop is CASSLELAGKQFF. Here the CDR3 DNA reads TGCGCCAGCAGCTTGGAACTAGCGGGAAAGCAGTTCTTC.

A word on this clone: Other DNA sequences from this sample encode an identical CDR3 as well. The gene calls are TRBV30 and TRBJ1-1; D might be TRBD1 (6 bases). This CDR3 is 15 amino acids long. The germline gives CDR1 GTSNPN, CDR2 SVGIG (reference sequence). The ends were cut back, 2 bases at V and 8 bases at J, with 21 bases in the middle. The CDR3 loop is CAWSLLGGAGAEAFF. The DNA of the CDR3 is TGTGCCTGGAGTCTTCTGGGGGGGGCGGGGGCGGAAGCTTTCTTT.

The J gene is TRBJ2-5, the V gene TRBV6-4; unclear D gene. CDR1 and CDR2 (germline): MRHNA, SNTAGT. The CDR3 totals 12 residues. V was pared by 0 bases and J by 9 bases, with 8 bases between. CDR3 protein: CASSDSMAPQYF. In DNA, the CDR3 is TGTGCCAGCAGTGACTCCATGGCCCCCCAGTACTTC.

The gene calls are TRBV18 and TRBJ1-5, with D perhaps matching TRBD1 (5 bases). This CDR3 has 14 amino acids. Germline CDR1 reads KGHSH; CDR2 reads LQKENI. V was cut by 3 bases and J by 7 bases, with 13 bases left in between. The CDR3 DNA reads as TGTGCCAGCTCACCGCGGGGGGGAGACCAGCCCCAGCATTTT. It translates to CASSPRGGDQPQHF.

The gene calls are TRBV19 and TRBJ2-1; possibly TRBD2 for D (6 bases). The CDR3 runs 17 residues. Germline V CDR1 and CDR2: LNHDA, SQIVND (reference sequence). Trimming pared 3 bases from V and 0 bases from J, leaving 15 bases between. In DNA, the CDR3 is TGTGCCAGTAGTATCGGCGCGGGGTCGAGCTCCTACAATGAGCAGTTCTTC. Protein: CASSIGAGSSSYNEQFF.

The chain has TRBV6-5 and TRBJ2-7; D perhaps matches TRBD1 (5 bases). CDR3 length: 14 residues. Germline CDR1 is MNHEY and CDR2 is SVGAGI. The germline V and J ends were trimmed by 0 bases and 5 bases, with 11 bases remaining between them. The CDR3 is CASSYSGRAHEQYF. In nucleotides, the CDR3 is TGTGCCAGCAGTTACTCGGGCAGGGCCCACGAGCAGTACTTC.

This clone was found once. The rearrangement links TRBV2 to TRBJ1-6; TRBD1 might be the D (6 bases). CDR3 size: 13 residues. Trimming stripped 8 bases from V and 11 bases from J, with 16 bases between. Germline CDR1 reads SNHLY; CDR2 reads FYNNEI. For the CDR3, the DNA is TGTGCCAGCCGGGGGCCTCCAGATCCACCCCTCCACTTT. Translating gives CASRGPPDPPLHF.

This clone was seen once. The CDR3 sequence: CASSLGRTSSYEQYF. CDR3 coding DNA: TGTGCCAGCAGCTTAGGACGGACTAGCTCCTACGAGCAGTACTTC. The gene calls are TRBV7-6 and TRBJ2-7, with TRBD2 matching 7 bases. Germline V lookup: CDR1 SGHVS, CDR2 FNYEAQ. With V trimmed by 1 base and J by 0 bases, 3 bases remained unmatched. The CDR3 spans 15 residues.

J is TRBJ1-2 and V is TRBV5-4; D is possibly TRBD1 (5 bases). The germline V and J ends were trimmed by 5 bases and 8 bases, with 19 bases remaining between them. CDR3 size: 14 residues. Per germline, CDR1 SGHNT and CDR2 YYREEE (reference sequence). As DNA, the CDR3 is TGTGCCAGCAGTCAACCCCAGGGCCTCCACGGCTACACCTTC. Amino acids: CASSQPQGLHGYTF.